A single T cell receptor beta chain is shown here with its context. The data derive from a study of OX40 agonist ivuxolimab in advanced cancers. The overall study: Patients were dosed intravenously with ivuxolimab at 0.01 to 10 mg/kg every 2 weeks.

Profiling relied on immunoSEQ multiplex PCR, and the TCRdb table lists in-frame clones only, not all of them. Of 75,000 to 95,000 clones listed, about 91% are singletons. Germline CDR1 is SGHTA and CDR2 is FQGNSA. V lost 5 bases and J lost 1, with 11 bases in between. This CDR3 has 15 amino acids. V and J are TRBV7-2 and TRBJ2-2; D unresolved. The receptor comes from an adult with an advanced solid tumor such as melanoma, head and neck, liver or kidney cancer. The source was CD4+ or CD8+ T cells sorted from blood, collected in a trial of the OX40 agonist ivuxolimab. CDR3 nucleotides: TGTGCCAGCAGCCTATCCCCCCAGAACACCGGGGAGCTGTTTTTT. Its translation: CASSLSPQNTGELFF.